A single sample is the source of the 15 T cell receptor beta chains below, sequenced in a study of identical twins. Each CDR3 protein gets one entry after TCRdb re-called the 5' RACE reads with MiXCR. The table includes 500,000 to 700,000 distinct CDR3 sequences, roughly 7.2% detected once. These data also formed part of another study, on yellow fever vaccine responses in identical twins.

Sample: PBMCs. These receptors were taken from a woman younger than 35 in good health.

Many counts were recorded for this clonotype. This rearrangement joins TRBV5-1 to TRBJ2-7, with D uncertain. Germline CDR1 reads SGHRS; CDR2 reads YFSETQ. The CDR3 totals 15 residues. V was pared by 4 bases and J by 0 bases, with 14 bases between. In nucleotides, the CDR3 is TGCGCCAGCAGCCCCGGACCGCTGAGCTCCTACGAGCAGTACTTC. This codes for CASSPGPLSSYEQYF.

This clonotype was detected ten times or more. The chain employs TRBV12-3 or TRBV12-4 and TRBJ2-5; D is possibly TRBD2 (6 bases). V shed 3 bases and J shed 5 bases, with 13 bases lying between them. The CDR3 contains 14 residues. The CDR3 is CASSLRGADETQYF. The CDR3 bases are TGTGCCAGCAGTTTGCGGGGCGCGGATGAGACCCAGTACTTC.

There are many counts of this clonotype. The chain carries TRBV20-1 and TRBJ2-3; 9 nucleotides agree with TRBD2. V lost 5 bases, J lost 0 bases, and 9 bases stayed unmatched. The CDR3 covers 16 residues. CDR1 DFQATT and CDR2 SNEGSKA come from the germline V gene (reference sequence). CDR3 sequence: CSASKTSGTSTDTQYF. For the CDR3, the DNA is TGCAGTGCTTCAAAGACTAGCGGAACTAGCACAGATACGCAGTATTTT.

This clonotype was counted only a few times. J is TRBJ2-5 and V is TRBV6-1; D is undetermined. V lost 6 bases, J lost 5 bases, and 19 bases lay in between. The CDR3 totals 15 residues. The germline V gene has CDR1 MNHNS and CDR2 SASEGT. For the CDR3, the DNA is TGTGCCAGCAGCCCCGCCAGGATAGGGCGGGAGACCCAGTACTTC. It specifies CASSPARIGRETQYF.

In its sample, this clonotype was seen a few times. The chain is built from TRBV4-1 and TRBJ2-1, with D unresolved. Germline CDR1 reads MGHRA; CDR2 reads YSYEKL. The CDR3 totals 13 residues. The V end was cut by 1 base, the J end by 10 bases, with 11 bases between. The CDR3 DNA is TGCGCCAGCAGCCAAGTCATAGCAGAAGAGCAGTTCTTC. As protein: CASSQVIAEEQFF.

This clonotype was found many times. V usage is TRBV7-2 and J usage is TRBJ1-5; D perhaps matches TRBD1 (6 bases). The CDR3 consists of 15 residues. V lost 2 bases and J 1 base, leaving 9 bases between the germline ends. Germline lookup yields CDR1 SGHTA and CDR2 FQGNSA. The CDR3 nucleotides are TGTGCCAGCAGCTTAACCCAGGGGAGCAATCAGCCCCAGCATTTT. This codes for CASSLTQGSNQPQHF.

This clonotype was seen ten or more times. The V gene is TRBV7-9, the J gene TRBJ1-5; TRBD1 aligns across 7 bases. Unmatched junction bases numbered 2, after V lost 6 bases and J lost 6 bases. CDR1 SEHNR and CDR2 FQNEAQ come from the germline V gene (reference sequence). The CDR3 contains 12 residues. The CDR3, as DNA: TGTGCCAGCAGTCCAGGGGGTCAGCCCCAGCATTTT. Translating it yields CASSPGGQPQHF.

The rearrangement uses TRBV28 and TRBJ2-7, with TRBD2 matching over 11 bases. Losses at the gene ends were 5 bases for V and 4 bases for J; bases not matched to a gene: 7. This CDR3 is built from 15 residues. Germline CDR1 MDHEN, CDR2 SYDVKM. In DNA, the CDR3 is TGTGCCAGCAGTGAAATAGCGGGAGGGCCGTACGAGCAGTACTTC. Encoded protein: CASSEIAGGPYEQYF. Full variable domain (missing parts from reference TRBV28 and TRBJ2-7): DVKVTQSSRYLVKRTGEKVFLECVQDMDHENMFWYRQDPGLGLRLIYFSYDVKMKEKGDIPEGYSVSREKKERFSLILESASTNQTSMYLCASSEIAGGPYEQYFGPGTRLTVT.

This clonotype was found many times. The DNA for the CDR3 is TGTGCCAGCAGCGCGGTTGGGTTTAGCACAGATACGCAGTATTTT. It encodes CASSAVGFSTDTQYF. The chain is built from TRBV11-2 and TRBJ2-3; D is ambiguous. The V end was cut by 5 bases, the J end by 0 bases, with 12 bases between. CDR1 is SGHAT and CDR2 is FQNNGV in the germline V gene. This CDR3 is 15 amino acids long.

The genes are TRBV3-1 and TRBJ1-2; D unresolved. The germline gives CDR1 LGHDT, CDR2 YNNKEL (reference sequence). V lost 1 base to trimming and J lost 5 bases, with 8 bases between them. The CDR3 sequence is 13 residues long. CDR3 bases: TGTGCCAGCAGCCAAGGTCGATGGTATGGCTACACCTTC. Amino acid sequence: CASSQGRWYGYTF.

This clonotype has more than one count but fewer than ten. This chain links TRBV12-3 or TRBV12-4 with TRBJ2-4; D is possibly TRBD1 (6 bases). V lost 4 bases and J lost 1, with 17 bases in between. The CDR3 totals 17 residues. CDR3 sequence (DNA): TGTGCCAGCAGTTACGGGATACAGGGAAAGGCCAAAAACATTCAGTACTTC. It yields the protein CASSYGIQGKAKNIQYF.

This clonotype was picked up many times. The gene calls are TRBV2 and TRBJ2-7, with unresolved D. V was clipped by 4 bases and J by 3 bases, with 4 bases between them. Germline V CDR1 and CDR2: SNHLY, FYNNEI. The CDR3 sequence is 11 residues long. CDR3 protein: CASSAGYEQYV. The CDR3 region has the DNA TGTGCCAGCAGTGCGGGCTACGAGCAGTACGTC.

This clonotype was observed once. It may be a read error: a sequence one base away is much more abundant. The CDR3 reads CASSLPERENETQYF. The CDR3 DNA is TGTGCCAGCTCCCTACCGGAGCGGGAGAATGAGACCCAGTACTTC. This chain joins TRBV7-8 and TRBJ2-5; the match to TRBD2 covers 8 bases. V was clipped by 8 bases and J by 5 bases; unmatched bases: 13. The CDR3 consists of 15 residues. Germline V CDR1 and CDR2: SGHVS, FQNEAQ.

CDR3 loop: CASSLRTAGELFF. CDR3 sequence (DNA): TGTGCCAGCAGCTTACGGACAGCTGGGGAGCTGTTTTTT. The chain carries TRBV12-3 or TRBV12-4 and TRBJ2-2; the D gene is possibly TRBD1 (6 bases). The CDR3 length is 13 residues. Trimming took off 6 bases at V and 8 bases at J, with 13 bases between the two ends.

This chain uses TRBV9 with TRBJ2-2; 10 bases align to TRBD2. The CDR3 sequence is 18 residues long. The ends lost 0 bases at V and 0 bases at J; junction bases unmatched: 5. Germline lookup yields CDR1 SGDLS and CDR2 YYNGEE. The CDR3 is CASSVGLAGASNTGELFF. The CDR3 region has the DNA TGTGCCAGCAGCGTAGGACTAGCGGGCGCATCGAACACCGGGGAGCTGTTTTTT.